Below, 16 T cell receptor beta chains from the same sample are listed, as sequenced in a study of circulating tumor DNA in untreated peripheral T-cell lymphoma. Repertoires were generated with immunoSEQ multiplex PCR, while TCRdb's copy carries only in-frame clones and drops some. The sample contains approximately 1,200 clones, just under 85% of which appear only once. Sequences were obtained from tumor tissue. These receptors were obtained from a human donor with peripheral T-cell lymphoma.

This chain joins TRBV28 and TRBJ2-7, with 7 bases identical to TRBD2. This CDR3 region has 13 residues. Germline lookup yields CDR1 MDHEN and CDR2 SYDVKM. The CDR3 DNA reads TGTGTCACCGTACTAGCGCCAGCCTACGAGCAGTACTTC. As protein: CVTVLAPAYEQYF.

The rearrangement links TRBV12-5 to TRBJ2-1; weak D call: TRBD2 (5 bases). Germline V gene data show CDR1 as LGHNT and CDR2 as FRNRAP. The CDR3 is 13 amino acids. Here the CDR3 DNA reads TGTGCCAGTAGCTTAGGACTGTATAATAAGCAGTTCTTC. Amino acids: CASSLGLYNKQFF.

This CDR3 is CASSPGLAGDEQYF. The CDR3 DNA reads as TGCGCCAGCAGCCCCGGGTTAGCGGGGGACGAGCAGTACTTC. The rearrangement joins TRBV5-1 to TRBJ2-7, with 9 positions matching TRBD2. Trimming removed 4 bases from V and 5 bases from J; junction bases left unmatched: 7. CDR1 is SGHRS, CDR2 YFSETQ, per germline. This CDR3 region has 14 residues.

The chain has TRBV19 and TRBJ1-2, with 10 nucleotides matching TRBD1. V dropped 3 bases and J dropped 4; count of bases not matched to a gene: 11. CDR1 LNHDA and CDR2 SQIVND come from the germline V gene (reference sequence). The CDR3 length is 17 residues. The chain's CDR3 is CASSIPGQGGTFYGYTF. CDR3 bases: TGTGCCAGTAGTATCCCCGGACAGGGGGGAACTTTCTATGGCTACACCTTC.

The chain uses TRBV6-8 and TRBJ2-5; D uncertain. The CDR3 totals 12 residues. The V end lost 5 bases, the J end lost 5 bases, and 9 bases lay between the germline ends. The germline V gene has CDR1 MNHGY and CDR2 SAAAGT. The CDR3 here is CASSDSGETQYF. In DNA, the CDR3 is TGTGCCAGCAGTGATTCTGGGGAGACCCAGTACTTC.

The table lists this clone with a few counts. The chain uses TRBV19 and TRBJ1-1; the match to TRBD1 covers 8 bases. The germline V gene encodes CDR1 LNHDA and CDR2 SQIVND (reference sequence). J was trimmed by 1 base and V by 7 bases; bases with no gene match: 5. The CDR3 contains 14 residues. CDR3 amino acids: CASTFRGRNTEAFF. As DNA, the CDR3 is TGTGCCAGTACATTCAGGGGGCGGAACACTGAAGCTTTCTTT.

The chain joins TRBV19 to TRBJ2-5; D may be TRBD1 (6 bases). CDR1 is LNHDA, CDR2 SQIVND, per germline (reference sequence). Trimming left V 0 bases short and J 6 bases short, with 11 bases between. This CDR3 spans 14 amino acids. The CDR3 region has the DNA TGTGCCAGTAGTATAGAAGGGGGAATGAAGACCCAGTACTTC. This gives the protein CASSIEGGMKTQYF.

The V call is TRBV29-1, the J call TRBJ1-1; D is ambiguous. The CDR3 runs 12 residues. The germline V gene has CDR1 SQVTM and CDR2 ANQGSEA. V lost 6 bases to trimming and J lost 3 bases, with 11 bases between them. For the CDR3, the DNA is TGCAGCGTGGGGATTGAGGACACTGAAGCTTTCTTT. This gives the protein CSVGIEDTEAFF.

This clone occurred once. This rearrangement joins TRBV11-3 to TRBJ2-2; D might be TRBD1 (6 bases). This CDR3 is built from 14 residues. Per the germline V gene, CDR1 is SGHNT and CDR2 is YENEEA. V lost 4 bases, J lost 1 base, and 7 bases lay in between. Here the CDR3 DNA reads TGTGCCAGCAGCTCGACAGGGAACACCGGGGAGCTGTTTTTT. Protein: CASSSTGNTGELFF.

This rearrangement joins TRBV18 to TRBJ2-1, with 12 bases lining up with TRBD2. J lost 3 bases, V lost 3 bases, and 9 bases had no gene match. Germline CDR1 KGHSH, CDR2 LQKENI. The length of the CDR3 is 18 residues. CDR3 amino acids: CASSPGTSGFLSYNEQFF. The CDR3, as DNA: TGTGCCAGCTCACCGGGGACTAGCGGGTTCTTAAGCTACAATGAGCAGTTCTTC.

The V gene is TRBV5-1, the J gene TRBJ2-3, with 11 nucleotides matching TRBD1. After removal of 3 bases from V and 3 bases from J, the junction contained 6 bases not matched to a gene. Germline values: CDR1 SGHRS, CDR2 YFSETQ. The CDR3 extends over 16 amino acids. The DNA for the CDR3 is TGCGCCAGCAGCTACGGACAGGGGGCAGGAACAGATACGCAGTATTTT. Protein sequence: CASSYGQGAGTDTQYF.

The chain couples TRBV28 to TRBJ2-1; TRBD1 matches 7 bases. V was pared by 5 bases and J by 0 bases, with 13 bases of the junction left unmatched. Germline V lookup: CDR1 MDHEN, CDR2 SYDVKM. The CDR3 is made up of 18 amino acids. DNA for the CDR3: TGTGCCAGCAGTCCTAGCAGCCCGCAGGGGGTCTCCTACAATGAGCAGTTCTTC. Encoded protein: CASSPSSPQGVSYNEQFF.

The V call is TRBV11-3, the J call TRBJ2-6; the D is unclear. V lost 2 bases and J lost 9, with 14 bases in between. From germline, CDR1 is SGHNT and CDR2 YENEEA. CDR3 length: 15 residues. In nucleotides, the CDR3 is TGTGCCAGCAGCTTAACCCTCAGTAGAATCAACGTCCTGACTTTC. It specifies CASSLTLSRINVLTF.

This clone was seen only a few times. The V gene is TRBV19, the J gene TRBJ2-2, with D tentatively TRBD1 or TRBD2 (6 bases each). The CDR3 runs 14 residues. Germline CDR1 reads LNHDA; CDR2 reads SQIVND (reference sequence). Trimming removed 7 bases at V and 8 bases at J, with 17 bases between. In DNA, the CDR3 is TGTGCCAGTAACGGTGGAGGGGGGATAGGGGAGCTGTTTTTT. Amino acid sequence: CASNGGGGIGELFF.

This chain joins TRBV12-5 and TRBJ1-3; D is uncertain. There are 11 residues in the CDR3. Trimming left V 1 base short and J 7 bases short, with 2 bases between. The germline V gene has CDR1 LGHNT and CDR2 FRNRAP. CDR3 sequence: CASGLDNTIYF. CDR3 nucleotide sequence: TGTGCTAGTGGTTTGGATAACACCATATATTTT. Combining the CDR3 with reference TRBV12-5 and TRBJ1-3 gives the whole variable domain DARVTQTPRHKVTEMGQEVTMRCQPILGHNTVFWYRQTMMQGLELLAYFRNRAPLDDSGMPKDRFSAEMPDATLATLKIQPSEPRDSAVYFCASGLDNTIYFGEGSWLTVV.

The chain couples TRBV6-8 to TRBJ2-2; 7 bases fit TRBD1. The germline V gene has CDR1 MNHGY and CDR2 SAAAGT. The CDR3 length is 17 residues. With V trimmed by 5 bases and J by 5 bases, 14 bases remained unmatched. The CDR3 loop is CASSIHFSRGSTGELFF. CDR3 nucleotides: TGTGCCAGCAGTATTCACTTTAGCAGGGGGAGTACCGGGGAGCTGTTTTTT.